This entry features one TCR beta chain sequence. The data belong to a study of spatial heterogeneity in lung cancer. TCRdb re-called the 5' RACE reads through MiXCR, storing one row per CDR3 protein. This sample has under 100,000 distinct CDR3 sequences, with under 9% found just once. Time point denoted: sample taken at primary tumor resection. Tumor, nontumor lung or frozen PBMC supplied whole RNA that was sequenced unsorted. The V end lost 5 bases, the J end lost 6 bases, and 5 bases lay between the germline ends. This CDR3 is built from 11 residues. The germline CDR1 and CDR2 sequences are LGHDT and YNNKEL (reference sequence).

The genes are TRBV3-1 and TRBJ2-1, with D unresolved. Sequencing used PBMCs, obtained at surgery. This clonotype originated in a male donor with early-stage non-small cell lung cancer. CDR3 amino acids: CASSFRNEQFF. In DNA form, the CDR3 reads TGTGCCAGCAGCTTTCGCAATGAGCAGTTCTTC.